What follows are 3 T cell receptor beta chains derived from one specimen sequenced in a study of cytomegalovirus exposure and HLA in healthy donors. The PCR made use of 60 Vbeta and 13 Jbeta primers. Sequencing used immunoSEQ multiplex PCR; TCRdb keeps in-frame clones, though not all of them. The data contain about 120,000 clones, 70% to 80% of them singletons. Sequencing was carried out using PBMCs. These receptors were taken from a young woman in good health and CMV-seropositive.

This clone showed up just a few times. The chain links TRBV7-9 to TRBJ1-1, with 10 bases lining up with TRBD1. Germline-derived CDR1 and CDR2 are SEHNR and FQNEAQ (reference sequence). The CDR3 is made up of 15 amino acids. V was clipped by 1 base and J by 3 bases; unmatched bases: 2. The CDR3 sequence: CASSLGTGGYTEAFF. In nucleotides, the CDR3 is TGTGCCAGCAGCTTAGGGACAGGGGGTTACACTGAAGCTTTCTTT.

The genes are TRBV6-1 and TRBJ1-5, with no clear D. The CDR3 covers 13 residues. The V end was cut by 2 bases, the J end by 6 bases, with 8 bases between. Germline loops: CDR1 MNHNS, CDR2 SASEGT. CDR3 loop: CASSETSAQPQHF. CDR3 sequence (DNA): TGTGCCAGCAGTGAAACAAGTGCTCAGCCCCAGCATTTT.

The chain joins TRBV28 to TRBJ2-3; no clear D. The CDR3 has 13 residues. Trimming shortened V by 7 bases and J by 5 bases, and 13 bases separated the two germline ends. Germline V gives CDR1 MDHEN, CDR2 SYDVKM. CDR3 sequence: CASNAREKDTQYF. The CDR3 coding sequence is TGTGCCAGCAATGCTAGAGAAAAAGATACGCAGTATTTT.